This TCR beta chain was sequenced for a study of T cell repertoires in cytomegalovirus infection. Germline CDR1 SEHNR, CDR2 FQNEAQ (reference sequence). The J segment lost 0 bases and the V segment lost 5 bases, leaving 7 bases of the junction unmatched. CDR3 size: 16 residues. Study findings and constraints: Dominating the ex vivo response were HLA-C-restricted CMV-specific TCR beta clonotypes. Pooled public TCR beta family frequency picked out CMV carriers with the relevant HLA.

One entry per CDR3 protein, called by TCRdb with MiXCR from the reads. The sample lists hundreds of thousands of distinct CDR3 sequences, approximately 33% seen once, with roughly an eighth in the top ten. This clonotype was observed a handful of times. What it recognizes is unknown. This clonotype originated in a human donor in good health (CMV status not recorded). Some clones in this sample may be carry-over from other donors' samples. V gene TRBV7-9 combines with J gene TRBJ2-1, with 7 bases that match TRBD2. The material sequenced was PBMCs. The CDR3 DNA is TGTGCCAGCAGCAAACGAGCGGGGAGCTCCTACAATGAGCAGTTCTTC. Amino acids: CASSKRAGSSYNEQFF.